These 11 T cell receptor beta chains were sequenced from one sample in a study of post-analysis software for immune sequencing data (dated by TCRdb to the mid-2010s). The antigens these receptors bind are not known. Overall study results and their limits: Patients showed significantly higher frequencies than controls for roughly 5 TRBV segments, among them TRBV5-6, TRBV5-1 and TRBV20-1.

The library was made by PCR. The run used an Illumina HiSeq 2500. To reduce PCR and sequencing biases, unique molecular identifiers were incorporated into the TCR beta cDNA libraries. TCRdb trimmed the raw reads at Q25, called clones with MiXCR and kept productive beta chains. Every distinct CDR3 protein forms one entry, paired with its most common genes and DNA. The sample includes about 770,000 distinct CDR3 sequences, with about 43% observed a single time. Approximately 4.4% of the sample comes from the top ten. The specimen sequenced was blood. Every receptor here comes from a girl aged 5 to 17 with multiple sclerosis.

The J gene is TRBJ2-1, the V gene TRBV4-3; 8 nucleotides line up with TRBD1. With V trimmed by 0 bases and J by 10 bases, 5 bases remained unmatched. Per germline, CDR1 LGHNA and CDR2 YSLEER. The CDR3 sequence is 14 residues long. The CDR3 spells CASSQDRGQAEQFF. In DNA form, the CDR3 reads TGCGCCAGCAGCCAAGATCGGGGACAGGCAGAGCAGTTCTTC.

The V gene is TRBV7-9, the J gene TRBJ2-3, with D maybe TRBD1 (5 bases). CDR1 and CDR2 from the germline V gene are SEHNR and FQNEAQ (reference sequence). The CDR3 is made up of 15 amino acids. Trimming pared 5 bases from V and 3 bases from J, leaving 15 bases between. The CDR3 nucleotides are TGTGCCAGCAGCCCCTTTTTGGGGCCAACAGATACGCAGTATTTT. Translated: CASSPFLGPTDTQYF. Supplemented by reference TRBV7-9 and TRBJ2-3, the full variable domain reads DTGVSQNPRHKITKRGQNVTFRCDPISEHNRLYWYRQTLGQGPEFLTYFQNEAQLEKSRLLSDRFSAERPKGSFSTLEIQRTEQGDSAMYLCASSPFLGPTDTQYFGPGTRLTVL.

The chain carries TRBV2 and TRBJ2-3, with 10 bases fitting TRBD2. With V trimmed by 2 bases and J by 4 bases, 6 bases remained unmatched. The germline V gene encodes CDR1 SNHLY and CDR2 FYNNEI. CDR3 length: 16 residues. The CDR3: CASSELAGGDADTQYF. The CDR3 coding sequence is TGTGCCAGCAGTGAATTAGCGGGAGGAGACGCAGATACGCAGTATTTT.

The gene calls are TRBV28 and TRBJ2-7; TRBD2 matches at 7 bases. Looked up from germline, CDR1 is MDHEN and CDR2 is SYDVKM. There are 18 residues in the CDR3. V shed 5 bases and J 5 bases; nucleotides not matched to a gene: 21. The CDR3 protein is CASSALGSGAGTLHEQYF. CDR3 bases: TGTGCCAGCAGTGCCCTCGGGAGTGGAGCGGGAACTCTCCACGAGCAGTACTTC.

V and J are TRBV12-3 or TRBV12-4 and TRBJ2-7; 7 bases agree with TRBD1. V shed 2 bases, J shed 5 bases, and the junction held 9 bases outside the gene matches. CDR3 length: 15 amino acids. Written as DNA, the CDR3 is TGTGCCAGCAGTTTATCCGCGACAGGGAACAACGAGCAGTACTTC. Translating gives CASSLSATGNNEQYF.

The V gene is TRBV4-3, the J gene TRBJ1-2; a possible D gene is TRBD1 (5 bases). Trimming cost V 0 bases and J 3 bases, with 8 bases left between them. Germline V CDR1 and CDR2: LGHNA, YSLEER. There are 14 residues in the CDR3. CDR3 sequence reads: CASSQDRADYGYTF. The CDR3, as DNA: TGCGCCAGCAGCCAAGACAGGGCGGACTATGGCTACACCTTC.

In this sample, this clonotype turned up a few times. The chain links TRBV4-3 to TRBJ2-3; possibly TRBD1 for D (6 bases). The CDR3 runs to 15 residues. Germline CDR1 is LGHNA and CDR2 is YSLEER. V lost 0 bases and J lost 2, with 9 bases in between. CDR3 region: CASSQEDRTTDTQYF. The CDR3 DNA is TGCGCCAGCAGCCAAGAGGACAGAACCACAGATACGCAGTATTTT.

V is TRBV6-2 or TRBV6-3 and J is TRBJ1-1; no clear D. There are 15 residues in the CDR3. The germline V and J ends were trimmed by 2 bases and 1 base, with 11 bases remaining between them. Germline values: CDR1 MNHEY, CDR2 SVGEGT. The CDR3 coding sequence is TGTGCCAGCAGTTACCCCTGGGCCTCGAACACTGAAGCTTTCTTT. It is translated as CASSYPWASNTEAFF.

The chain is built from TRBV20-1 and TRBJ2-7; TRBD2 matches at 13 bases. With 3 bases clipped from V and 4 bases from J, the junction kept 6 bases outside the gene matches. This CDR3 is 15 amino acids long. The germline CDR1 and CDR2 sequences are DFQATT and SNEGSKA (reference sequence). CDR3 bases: TGCAGTGCTAGGGAACTAGCGGGAGGGCCGTACGAGCAGTACTTC. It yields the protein CSARELAGGPYEQYF.

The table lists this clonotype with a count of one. Here the CDR3 reads CSARAGASLQETQYF. The CDR3 region has the DNA TGCAGTGCTAGAGCGGGGGCAAGCCTCCAAGAGACCCAGTACTTC. The chain uses TRBV20-1 and TRBJ2-5; either TRBD1 or TRBD2 may fit D (6 bases each). Looked up from germline, CDR1 is DFQATT and CDR2 is SNEGSKA (reference sequence). This CDR3 region has 15 residues. Trimming pared 1 base from V and 1 base from J, leaving 13 bases between.

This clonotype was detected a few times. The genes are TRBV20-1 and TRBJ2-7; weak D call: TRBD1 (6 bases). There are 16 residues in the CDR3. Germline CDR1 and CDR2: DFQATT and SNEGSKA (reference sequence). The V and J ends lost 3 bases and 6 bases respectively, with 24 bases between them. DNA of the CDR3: TGCAGTGCTAGGCCTAGGCAGGGGTTCGTCTTGGGCGAGCAGTACTTC. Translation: CSARPRQGFVLGEQYF.